A single sample is the source of the 9 T cell receptor beta chains below, sequenced in a study of shared clonotypes between healthy human individuals. Profiled with immunoSEQ multiplex PCR; TCRdb holds only in-frame clones, not every one. The sample has about 2.3 million clones, 85% to 95% seen once. Sequenced material: naive CD4+ T cells from PBMCs. Specified subset: CD45RA+ positively selected. These receptors came from a man younger than 30 in good health. Some clones in this sample may be carry-over from other donors' samples.

The rearrangement uses TRBV30 and TRBJ2-5; TRBD2 agrees at 8 bases. Losses at the gene ends were 7 bases for V and 5 bases for J; bases not matched to a gene: 15. CDR3 length: 15 amino acids. The V gene's germline CDR1 is GTSNPN and CDR2 SVGIG (reference sequence). The CDR3 protein is CALSRSGSRMETQYF. CDR3 coding DNA: TGTGCCTTAAGTCGGAGCGGGAGTCGAATGGAGACCCAGTACTTC. The full variable domain, rest sourced from reference TRBV30 and TRBJ2-5, is SQTIHQWPATLVQPVGSPLSLECTVEGTSNPNLYWYRQAAGRGLQLLFYSVGIGQISSEVPQNLSASRPQDRQFILSSKKLLLSDSGFYLCALSRSGSRMETQYFGPGTRLLVL.

The chain has TRBV7-3 and TRBJ2-7; D perhaps matches TRBD1 (6 bases). V lost 2 bases, J lost 0 bases, and 11 bases lay in between. There are 15 residues in the CDR3. The germline V gene encodes CDR1 SGHTA and CDR2 FQGTGA. In DNA, the CDR3 is TGTGCCAGCAGCTTACGGGCAGGGGCCTCCTACGAGCAGTACTTC. This gives the protein CASSLRAGASYEQYF. Using reference TRBV7-3 and TRBJ2-7 for the parts outside the CDR3, the full variable domain is GAGVSQTPSNKVTEKGKYVELRCDPISGHTALYWYRQSLGQGPEFLIYFQGTGAADDSGLPNDRFFAVRPEGSVSTLKIQRTERGDSAVYLCASSLRAGASYEQYFGPGTRLTVT.

Here the CDR3 DNA reads TGTGCCAGCAGCCGACAGGGGGACTACGAGCAGTACTTC. Amino acids: CASSRQGDYEQYF. The chain links TRBV5-5 to TRBJ2-7; TRBD1 matches 9 bases. This CDR3 region has 13 residues. Germline CDR1 SGHKS, CDR2 YYEKEE (reference sequence). V dropped 4 bases and J dropped 3; count of bases not matched to a gene: 2.

The CDR3 coding sequence is TGTGCCAGCAGTCAGCGGGAGAAGGGTCCCACAGATACGCAGTATTTT. It yields the protein CASSQREKGPTDTQYF. The rearrangement uses TRBV5-4 and TRBJ2-3; the match to TRBD2 covers 8 bases. The length of the CDR3 is 16 residues. The V segment lost 5 bases and the J segment 2 bases; nucleotides outside the gene matches: 10. Germline V gene data show CDR1 as SGHNT and CDR2 as YYREEE (reference sequence).

The rearrangement links TRBV28 to TRBJ1-2, with TRBD1 as a possible D gene (5 bases). This CDR3 is built from 15 residues. The V gene lost 4 bases and the J gene lost 5 bases, with 17 bases spanning the gap. Per germline, CDR1 MDHEN and CDR2 SYDVKM. This chain's CDR3 is CASSSTPGRLYGYTF. CDR3 DNA: TGTGCCAGCAGTTCCACTCCGGGACGCTTATATGGCTACACCTTC.

The CDR3 region has the DNA TGTGCCAGCAGTGACCAGTTGGAGACCCAGTACTTC. It specifies CASSDQLETQYF. This rearrangement joins TRBV2 to TRBJ2-5; D gene uncertain. Germline V CDR1 and CDR2: SNHLY, FYNNEI. The ends were cut back, 3 bases at V and 5 bases at J, with 7 bases in the middle. The CDR3 runs 12 residues. The whole variable domain, filled in from reference TRBV2 and TRBJ2-5, reads EPEVTQTPSHQVTQMGQEVILRCVPISNHLYFYWYRQILGQKVEFLVSFYNNEISEKSEIFDDQFSVERPDGSNFTLKIRSTKLEDSAMYFCASSDQLETQYFGPGTRLLVL.

This clone appeared a single time. The chain employs TRBV10-1 and TRBJ2-1; D tentatively fits TRBD1 or TRBD2 (6 bases each). V dropped 5 bases and J dropped 4 bases, with 15 bases sitting between them. The CDR3 covers 15 residues. The germline V gene encodes CDR1 WNHNN and CDR2 SYGVQD (reference sequence). The CDR3 reads CASSKGGNIYNEQFF. The CDR3 DNA is TGCGCCAGCAGTAAGGGGGGCAATATATACAATGAGCAGTTCTTC.

This rearrangement joins TRBV25-1 to TRBJ2-5; either TRBD1 or TRBD2 may fit D (6 bases each). CDR1 is MGHDK, CDR2 SYGVNS, per germline. The CDR3 length is 15 residues. Trimming left V 3 bases short and J 5 bases short, with 16 bases between. Written as DNA, the CDR3 is TGTGCCAGCAGTGACCCTCGGGCCGGGGGCGAGACCCAGTACTTC. It translates to CASSDPRAGGETQYF.

V gene TRBV9 combines with J gene TRBJ1-2, with 8 bases identical to TRBD1. With V trimmed by 3 bases and J by 1 base, 11 bases remained unmatched. The CDR3 extends over 17 amino acids. Germline V gene sequence: CDR1 SGDLS, CDR2 YYNGEE. CDR3 sequence: CASSETGTGYFNYGYTF. CDR3 nucleotides: TGTGCCAGCAGCGAAACCGGGACAGGATACTTTAACTATGGCTACACCTTC.